The rows below give T cell receptor beta chains drawn from one sample of a study of T cells in Graves' hyperthyroidism and ophthalmopathy. TCRdb recomputed calls from the multiplex PCR reads with MiXCR, one row per CDR3 protein. The sample consists of nearly 600,000 distinct CDR3 sequences, roughly 13% of them appearing once. Sample: blood. The receptors stem from a woman aged 25 to 45 with Graves' hyperthyroidism that later progressed to Graves' ophthalmopathy. The CDR3 runs from the conserved cysteine through the conserved F or W. D genes are given only for firm matches. Only part of the rows carry a size: once, few, many, or a class if the clone is expanded.

CDR3,DNA,V,size,J,D
CASTLTGGYNYGYTF,TGTGCCAGCACCCTGACAGGGGGCTATAACTATGGCTACACCTTC,TRBV27,many,TRBJ1-2,TRBD1
CASSLATGAEGYTF,TGTGCCAGCAGTCTAGCAACGGGGGCAGAGGGCTACACCTTC,TRBV4-2,many,TRBJ1-2,-
CASSPGRSAYEQYF,TGTGCCAGCTCACCGGGCCGGTCCGCCTACGAGCAGTACTTC,TRBV18,many,TRBJ2-7,-
CASRFQNTEAFF,TGTGCCAGCAGGTTTCAGAACACTGAAGCTTTCTTT,TRBV2,many,TRBJ1-1,-
CASSQAYRLSGNTIYF,TGTGCCAGCAGCCAAGCTTACAGGCTCTCTGGAAACACCATATATTTT,TRBV4-2,-,TRBJ1-3,-
CAISAGQMNTEAFF,TGTGCCATCAGTGCGGGACAAATGAACACTGAAGCTTTCTTT,TRBV10-3,-,TRBJ1-1,-
CSVGEGFEQYF,TGCAGCGTTGGTGAAGGGTTCGAGCAGTACTTC,TRBV29-1,many,TRBJ2-7,-
CASSGQDRVGGYTF,TGTGCCAGCAGTGGACAGGACAGGGTGGGTGGCTACACCTTC,TRBV28,many,TRBJ1-2,TRBD1
CASSLDMGLGYTF,TGTGCCAGCAGTTTAGATATGGGGCTTGGCTACACCTTC,TRBV28,many,TRBJ1-2,-
CATRSSQGSYEQYF,TGTGCCACCAGATCCTCCCAGGGTTCCTACGAGCAGTACTTC,TRBV24-1,many,TRBJ2-7,-
CASSDGQLGTNYGYTF,TGTGCCAGCAGCGACGGACAGCTAGGCACCAACTATGGCTACACCTTC,TRBV6-1,many,TRBJ1-2,-
CASSVQPSGSYEQYF,TGTGCCAGCAGCGTACAGCCTAGCGGGAGCTACGAGCAGTACTTC,TRBV9,-,TRBJ2-7,TRBD2
CASSLQDKDRTNYGYTF,TGCGCCAGCAGCCTCCAAGATAAGGACAGAACTAACTATGGCTACACCTTC,TRBV5-1,many,TRBJ1-2,-
CASSWTSGGADTQYF,TGTGCCAGCAGTTGGACTAGCGGGGGGGCTGATACGCAGTATTTT,TRBV7-2,many,TRBJ2-3,TRBD2
CASSSLLGQGINGTYEQYF,TGTGCCAGCAGTTCTCTACTCGGACAGGGGATCAACGGCACCTACGAGCAGTACTTC,TRBV6-2/TRBV6-3,many,TRBJ2-7,TRBD1
CASSVSPRESYEQYF,TGTGCCAGCAGCGTATCGCCACGTGAGTCCTACGAGCAGTACTTC,TRBV9,few,TRBJ2-7,-
CASRPSDRGLYEQYF,TGTGCCAGTAGACCCTCCGACAGGGGGCTATACGAGCAGTACTTC,TRBV19,many,TRBJ2-7,TRBD1
CASSLWTGGNEQFF,TGTGCCAGCAGCTTATGGACGGGGGGAAATGAGCAGTTCTTC,TRBV7-9,-,TRBJ2-1,TRBD2
CACMTGRNEKLFF,TGTGCCTGTATGACAGGGAGGAATGAAAAACTGTTTTTT,TRBV30,many,TRBJ1-4,TRBD1
CSVAGSSAYGYTF,TGCAGCGTTGCAGGGTCATCCGCCTATGGCTACACCTTC,TRBV29-1,-,TRBJ1-2,-
CASSRALNTGELFF,TGTGCCAGCAGCAGGGCGTTGAACACCGGGGAGCTGTTTTTT,TRBV25-1,few,TRBJ2-2,-
CASSPEGSIGYTF,TGTGCCAGCAGCCCGGAAGGATCTATTGGCTACACCTTC,TRBV7-2,few,TRBJ1-2,-
CASSVEGLAGTDTQYF,TGTGCCAGCAGCGTAGAAGGTCTAGCGGGAACAGATACGCAGTATTTT,TRBV9,many,TRBJ2-3,TRBD2
CASSYLEETQYF,TGTGCCAGCAGTTACTTAGAAGAGACCCAGTACTTC,TRBV6-2/TRBV6-3,many,TRBJ2-5,-
CASSLRRTGGFATNEKLFF,TGTGCCAGCAGCTTAAGGCGGACAGGGGGCTTTGCAACTAATGAAAAACTGTTTTTT,TRBV7-8,many,TRBJ1-4,TRBD1
CSVGWGPYQPQHF,TGCAGCGTGGGGTGGGGGCCGTATCAGCCCCAGCATTTT,TRBV29-1,-,TRBJ1-5,-
CASSLWTGYGYTF,TGTGCCAGCAGTCTCTGGACAGGCTATGGCTACACCTTC,TRBV2,many,TRBJ1-2,TRBD1
CASSPTDSAYGYTF,TGTGCCAGCTCACCGACGGACAGCGCCTATGGCTACACCTTC,TRBV18,many,TRBJ1-2,-
CASSPGQLGVGGYTF,TGTGCCAGCTCACCAGGGCAGTTGGGTGTAGGTGGCTACACCTTC,TRBV18,few,TRBJ1-2,-
CSAILQETQYF,TGCAGTGCTATACTGCAAGAGACCCAGTACTTC,TRBV20-1,few,TRBJ2-5,-
CASSKVNTEAFF,TGTGCCAGTAGTAAGGTGAACACTGAAGCTTTCTTT,TRBV19,many,TRBJ1-1,-
CASSINVWPQHF,TGTGCCAGTAGTATAAACGTTTGGCCCCAGCATTTT,TRBV19,-,TRBJ1-5,-
CASSLNGPTEAFF,TGCGCCAGCAGCTTGAACGGACCCACTGAAGCTTTCTTT,TRBV5-1,few,TRBJ1-1,-
CSATPLGEQYF,TGCAGTGCCACCCCATTGGGGGAGCAGTACTTC,TRBV20-1,many,TRBJ2-7,-
CATSGSGGGSETEAFF,TGTGCCACCTCAGGGTCGGGAGGGGGTTCAGAGACTGAAGCTTTCTTT,TRBV27,many,TRBJ1-1,-
CSVEGVGNSYEQYF,TGCAGCGTTGAAGGGGTCGGGAATTCCTACGAGCAGTACTTC,TRBV29-1,many,TRBJ2-7,-
CASSAGADEEKLFF,TGTGCCAGCAGCGCAGGGGCGGATGAGGAAAAACTGTTTTTT,TRBV7-9,few,TRBJ1-4,-
CASSLSWANEQYF,TGTGCCAGCAGTTTAAGCTGGGCAAACGAGCAGTACTTC,TRBV12-3/TRBV12-4,many,TRBJ2-7,-
CASSGLARADTQYF,TGTGCCAGCAGTGGACTAGCGAGGGCAGATACGCAGTATTTT,TRBV6-1,-,TRBJ2-3,TRBD2
CSGGLGSQETQYF,TGCAGCGGTGGATTAGGGTCCCAAGAGACCCAGTACTTC,TRBV29-1,few,TRBJ2-5,-
CASSQELRLAKNIQYF,TGTGCCAGCAGCCAAGAACTCAGACTAGCCAAAAACATTCAGTACTTC,TRBV3-1,-,TRBJ2-4,-
CASSMQREGSYEQYF,TGTGCCAGTAGTATGCAGCGGGAGGGTTCCTACGAGCAGTACTTC,TRBV19,many,TRBJ2-7,TRBD2
CASSPQYRGRTEAFF,TGTGCCAGCAGTCCTCAATACAGGGGGCGCACTGAAGCTTTCTTT,TRBV28,-,TRBJ1-1,TRBD1
CSAVASGSYNEQFF,TGCAGTGCTGTTGCTAGCGGATCCTACAATGAGCAGTTCTTC,TRBV20-1,many,TRBJ2-1,TRBD2
CASSPPIGGMTEAFF,TGTGCCAGCTCACCACCTATTGGGGGGATGACTGAAGCTTTCTTT,TRBV18,few,TRBJ1-1,-
CASSVVRLAGESDTQYF,TGTGCCAGCAGTGTAGTTAGACTAGCGGGAGAATCAGATACGCAGTATTTT,TRBV6-1,-,TRBJ2-3,TRBD2
CASSEAAPPPTYNEQFF,TGTGCCAGCAGTGAAGCCGCCCCCCCCCCAACCTACAATGAGCAGTTCTTC,TRBV6-1,many,TRBJ2-1,-
CASSLDIRQGQALHTEAFF,TGTGCCAGCAGCTTAGATATTCGTCAGGGACAAGCGCTTCACACTGAAGCTTTCTTT,TRBV11-2,many,TRBJ1-1,-
CASSDQGYEQFF,TGTGCCAGCAGTGATCAGGGCTATGAGCAGTTCTTC,TRBV6-4,-,TRBJ2-1,-
CASSLGQGFLYEQYF,TGCGCCAGCAGCTTGGGACAGGGATTCCTCTACGAGCAGTACTTC,TRBV5-1,few,TRBJ2-7,TRBD1
CAISESKRESYNEQFF,TGTGCCATCAGTGAGTCTAAGCGGGAGAGTTACAATGAGCAGTTCTTC,TRBV10-3,many,TRBJ2-1,TRBD2
CASTGTALSTDTQYF,TGTGCCAGCACCGGGACCGCCCTTTCCACAGATACGCAGTATTTT,TRBV9,few,TRBJ2-3,-
CASIDEPYEQYF,TGTGCCAGCATAGACGAACCCTACGAGCAGTACTTC,TRBV6-1,-,TRBJ2-7,-
CASSFVLGQNTEAFF,TGTGCCAGCAGCTTCGTCTTGGGGCAGAACACTGAAGCTTTCTTT,TRBV7-2,many,TRBJ1-1,-